One T cell receptor beta chain is described in this entry. Per the study methods: Cell counts per sample came from amplifying reference gene primers. Sequencing used immunoSEQ multiplex PCR; TCRdb keeps in-frame clones, though not all of them. The V and J calls and the clone size are those of that table, but D and trimming were determined from the DNA. The sample holds roughly 99,000 clones, less than 85% seen once. These data belong to a study of blood T cell repertoires in COVID-19. In the study overall: Some COVID-19 samples were acute and others convalescent; all came from the United States, Italy and Spain. Sources were T cells, B-cell-depleted T cells, or PBMCs; the material itself was cDNA or gDNA.

Unmatched junction bases numbered 4, after V lost 4 bases and J lost 7 bases. CDR1 is SGHRS and CDR2 is YFSETQ in the germline V gene. The CDR3 is made up of 16 amino acids. This clonotype was obtained from a woman of 80 years or more with active or convalescent COVID-19. Sequenced sample: peripheral blood. The rearrangement uses TRBV5-1 and TRBJ2-2, with 16 positions matching TRBD2. This CDR3 reads CASSVGLAGGHGELFF. CDR3 nucleotides: TGCGCCAGCAGCGTGGGACTAGCGGGAGGGCACGGGGAGCTGTTTTTT.